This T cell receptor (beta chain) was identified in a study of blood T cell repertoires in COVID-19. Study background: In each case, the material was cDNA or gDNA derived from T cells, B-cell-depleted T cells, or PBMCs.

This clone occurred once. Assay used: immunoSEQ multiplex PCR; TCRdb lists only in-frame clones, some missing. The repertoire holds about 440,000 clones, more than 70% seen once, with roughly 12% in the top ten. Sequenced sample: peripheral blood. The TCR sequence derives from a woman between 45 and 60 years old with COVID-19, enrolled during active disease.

The CDR3 protein is CASSPRGQPQHF. In nucleotides, the CDR3 is TGTGCCAGCAGTCCACGGGGTCAGCCCCAGCATTTT. This chain connects TRBV12-3 or TRBV12-4 to TRBJ1-5; no reliable D call. The CDR3 length is 12 residues. Trimming pared 5 bases from V and 6 bases from J, leaving 8 bases between.